This TCR beta chain was captured by sequencing in a study of T cells in Graves' hyperthyroidism and ophthalmopathy. This clonotype was observed at least ten times. Regions amplified from RNA transcripts were the TCR beta CDR3 regions. The study used the HTBI primer set for a first-round RT-PCR of the TCR CDR3. TCRdb reprocessed the multiplex PCR reads with MiXCR, giving one entry per CDR3 protein. The data show nearly 600,000 distinct CDR3 sequences, approximately 15% seen once. The germline gives CDR1 MNHNS, CDR2 SASEGT. The CDR3 sequence is 15 residues long. Deletions cut 6 bases from V and 4 bases from J, with 16 bases between. Patients affected by ophthalmopathy presented a Clinical Activity Score of at least 3, a NOSPECS grade of at least 4, and disease duration below 3 months. Roughly 9.1 ml of fresh peripheral blood supplied the PBMCs.

The sequencing sample was made of blood. The chain joins TRBV6-1 to TRBJ1-5, with D possibly matching TRBD1 (6 bases). The receptor's source is a woman younger than 35 with Graves' ophthalmopathy. Here the CDR3 reads CASRSQQGRNQPQHF. DNA for the CDR3: TGTGCCAGCAGAAGCCAACAGGGTCGTAATCAGCCCCAGCATTTT.